This T cell receptor (beta chain) was captured in a study of T cell changes during pregnancy in multiple sclerosis. Sequencing used immunoSEQ multiplex PCR; TCRdb keeps in-frame clones, though not all of them. This table holds about 8,000 clones, 87% found once. V shed 10 bases and J shed 10 bases, with 17 bases lying between them. The CDR3 spans 12 residues. The germline gives CDR1 MDHEN, CDR2 SYDVKM. The clonotype originates from a female donor in good health, enrolled as a control in a pregnancy study. The chain employs TRBV28 and TRBJ2-1; a possible D gene is TRBD1 (6 bases). The source material was CD8+ T cells from peripheral blood mononuclear cells, sampled in the first trimester of pregnancy. The CDR3: CATGAGSLEQFF. As DNA, the CDR3 is TGTGCCACAGGGGCAGGGTCGTTGGAGCAGTTCTTC.